A selection of T cell receptor beta chains follows, all from one sample in a study of spatial heterogeneity in lung cancer. MiXCR, applied by TCRdb to the 5' RACE reads, yields one record per CDR3 protein. The table shows 60,000 to 85,000 distinct CDR3 sequences, with roughly 8.9% occurring only once. The source material was PBMCs, sampled at follow-up. These receptors came from a female donor with early-stage non-small cell lung cancer. Both conserved end residues are part of each CDR3. D genes are given only for firm matches. Not all rows give a size; the values are once, few, many and, for expanded clones, a class.

J gene	D gene	V gene	clone size	CDR3 DNA	CDR3 protein
TRBJ2-1	-	TRBV6-5	few	TGTGCCAGCAGCCCTACTGGAGGATTAACATATTACAATGAGCAGTTCTTC	CASSPTGGLTYYNEQFF
TRBJ1-1	TRBD1	TRBV27	-	TGTGCCACCCACCCCTCGCGAGGACAGGGGAAAACTGAAGCTTTCTTT	CATHPSRGQGKTEAFF
TRBJ2-2	-	TRBV12-3/TRBV12-4	many	TGTGCCAGCAGTTACCGATACGGCGGAGGGAACACCGGGGAGCTGTTTTTT	CASSYRYGGGNTGELFF
TRBJ2-2	TRBD1	TRBV11-3	few	TGTGCCAGCAGCCCGAACAGAGGGACAGGGGTGACCGGGGAGCTGTTTTTT	CASSPNRGTGVTGELFF
TRBJ2-2	-	TRBV3-1	-	TGTGCCAGCAGCCCCGGGATTAACACCGGGGAGCTGTTTTTT	CASSPGINTGELFF
TRBJ1-2	-	TRBV12-3/TRBV12-4	many	TGTGCCAGCAGTTTACAGGGCAACTATGGCTACACCTTC	CASSLQGNYGYTF
TRBJ1-5	-	TRBV3-1	many	TGTGCCAGCAGCGACAGCAATCAGCCCCAGCATTTT	CASSDSNQPQHF
TRBJ2-1	-	TRBV30	many	TGTGCCTGGAGGGTAGGGAATGAGCAGTTCTTC	CAWRVGNEQFF
TRBJ2-7	TRBD2	TRBV3-1	many	TGTGCCAGCAGCCATGAGTCCGGGACTAGCGGTCCTTTCTTC	CASSHESGTSGPFF
TRBJ2-3	TRBD2	TRBV11-3	-	TGTGCCAGCAGCCTTCGTGGGACTAGATCAGCAGATACGCAGTATTTT	CASSLRGTRSADTQYF
TRBJ2-2	-	TRBV12-3/TRBV12-4	many	TGTGCCACCAGCGTAGTTGGGGAGCTGTTTTTT	CATSVVGELFF
TRBJ2-1	-	TRBV11-2	many	TGTGCCAGCAGCTTAGGCGGGGCAGGGTCCGGCAATGAGCAGTTCTTC	CASSLGGAGSGNEQFF
TRBJ2-1	-	TRBV4-1	many	TGCGCCAGCAGCCCTAGGCGAGGGCCTAAGGTCAATGAGCAGTTCTTC	CASSPRRGPKVNEQFF
TRBJ1-1	TRBD1	TRBV27	many	TGTGCCAGCAGTTTATGGGACAGGGGGACTGAAGCTTTCTTT	CASSLWDRGTEAFF
TRBJ2-5	-	TRBV7-7	medium-sized	TGTGCTAGCAGCTATACAGGGATGGAGACCCAGTACTTC	CASSYTGMETQYF
TRBJ2-2	TRBD2	TRBV20-1	-	TGCAGTGCTAGGGCAGGGAGGGACTCCCACACCGGGGAGCTGTTTTTT	CSARAGRDSHTGELFF
TRBJ2-5	-	TRBV20-1	many	TGCAGTGCTACTATTGGGGCCCTAAGTGCAGAGACCCAGTACTTC	CSATIGALSAETQYF
TRBJ2-2	-	TRBV12-3/TRBV12-4	many	TGTGCCAGCAAACTCGATCAAAGAGTCACCGGGGAGCTGTTTTTT	CASKLDQRVTGELFF
TRBJ2-2	-	TRBV6-5	medium-sized	TGTGCCAGCGAAAATAGGATCGATGGCGGGGAGCTGTTTTTT	CASENRIDGGELFF
TRBJ1-1	-	TRBV6-5	few	TGTGCCAGCAGTTATTTGGGCAAGCTGGGAGCTTTCTTT	CASSYLGKLGAFF
TRBJ1-1	TRBD1	TRBV19	many	TGTGCCAGTAGTATATCCAGGGGGGGCACTGAAGCTTTCTTT	CASSISRGGTEAFF
TRBJ2-1	-	TRBV11-3	many	TGTGCCAGCAGCTTAGAAGGGGATTCCTACAATGAGCAGTTCTTC	CASSLEGDSYNEQFF
TRBJ2-3	-	TRBV7-3	many	TGTGCCAGCAGTGGCCTTGGCGAAATCACAGATACGCAGTATTTT	CASSGLGEITDTQYF
TRBJ2-3	TRBD2	TRBV3-1	many	TGTGCCAGCAGCCAAGCGGGAGGGGAAGATACGCAGTATTTT	CASSQAGGEDTQYF
TRBJ2-7	-	TRBV28	few	TGTGCCAGCAGTTTTGGGGCAGGCGCCTCCTCCCTCTACGAGCAGTACTTC	CASSFGAGASSLYEQYF
TRBJ2-7	TRBD1	TRBV20-1	few	TGCAGTGTACCGGGACAGGGGGCGAGTGAGCAGTACTTC	CSVPGQGASEQYF
TRBJ2-1	-	TRBV5-1	many	TGCGCCAGCAGCTTGGGGGCCGAGGATGAGCAGTTCTTC	CASSLGAEDEQFF
TRBJ1-1	-	TRBV19	few	TGTGCCAGTAGTATCGCCAGCGGCTCCACTGAAGCTTTCTTT	CASSIASGSTEAFF
TRBJ2-3	TRBD1	TRBV11-2	few	TGTGCCAGCAGCTTATATAGGGGACAGGGGACCTCAGATACGCAGTATTTT	CASSLYRGQGTSDTQYF
TRBJ2-2	-	TRBV5-1	-	TGCGCCAGCAGCTTGGCGACGACGGCGAACACCGGGGAGCTGTTTTTT	CASSLATTANTGELFF
TRBJ2-3	-	TRBV7-3	-	TGTGCCAGCAGCTCCCTGGGGACAGATACGCAGTATTTT	CASSSLGTDTQYF
TRBJ2-1	TRBD1	TRBV7-8	many	TGTGCCAGCAGCCAATATGGACAGGGCGACTCCTACAATGAGCAGTTCTTC	CASSQYGQGDSYNEQFF
TRBJ2-5	-	TRBV11-3	many	TGTGCCAGCAGCTTGGCCAGCGGCACAGCAGAGACCCAGTACTTC	CASSLASGTAETQYF
TRBJ1-2	-	TRBV4-1	many	TGCGCCAGCTCCCCCTTGGGGCTTGGCTACACCTTC	CASSPLGLGYTF
TRBJ1-5	-	TRBV7-2	many	TGTGCCAGCAGCTTAGTCGGCAGTTCGAATCAGCCCCAGCATTTT	CASSLVGSSNQPQHF
TRBJ2-5	TRBD2	TRBV5-1	many	TGCGCCACCCGGAGCGGGAGTCAAGAGACCCAGTACTTC	CATRSGSQETQYF
TRBJ1-2	-	TRBV10-1	many	TGCGCCAGCAGTGAGGCGGGATCCTATGGCTACACCTTC	CASSEAGSYGYTF
TRBJ2-7	-	TRBV7-9	many	TGTGCCAGCAGCTTATGGGGGTCCTACGAGCAGTACTTC	CASSLWGSYEQYF
TRBJ2-7	-	TRBV30	-	TGTGCCTGGGAGGGTTTCTCCGAGGGGAGTTACGAGCAGTACTTC	CAWEGFSEGSYEQYF
TRBJ1-1	TRBD1	TRBV7-8	few	TGTGCCAGCAGCCAAACAGGGGGGGCCACTGAAGCTTTCTTT	CASSQTGGATEAFF
TRBJ2-1	-	TRBV28	many	TGTGCCAGCTCCCCAACCGGGCTTTCTGAGCAGTTCTTC	CASSPTGLSEQFF
TRBJ2-5	-	TRBV9	many	TGTGCCAGCAGCGTAGCTTCAACAATCCAAGAGACCCAGTACTTC	CASSVASTIQETQYF